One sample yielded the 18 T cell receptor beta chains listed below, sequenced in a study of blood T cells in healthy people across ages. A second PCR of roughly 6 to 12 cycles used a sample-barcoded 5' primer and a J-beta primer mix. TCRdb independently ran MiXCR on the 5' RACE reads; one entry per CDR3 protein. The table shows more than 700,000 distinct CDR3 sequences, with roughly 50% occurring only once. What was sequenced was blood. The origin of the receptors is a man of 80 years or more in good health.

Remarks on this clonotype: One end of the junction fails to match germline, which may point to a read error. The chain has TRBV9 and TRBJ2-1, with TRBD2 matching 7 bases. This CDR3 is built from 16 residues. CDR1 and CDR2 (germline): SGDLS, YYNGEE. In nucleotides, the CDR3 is TGTGCCGGCAGCGTAGGGGCTAGCGGAGGAGGGGCGGAGCAGTTCTTC. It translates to CAGSVGASGGGAEQFF.

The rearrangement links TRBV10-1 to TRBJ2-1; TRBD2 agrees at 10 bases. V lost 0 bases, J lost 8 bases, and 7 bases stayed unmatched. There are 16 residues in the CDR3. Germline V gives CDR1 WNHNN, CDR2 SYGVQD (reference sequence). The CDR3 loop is CASSESRLAGVDEQFF. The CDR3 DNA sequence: TGCGCCAGCAGTGAGTCGCGGCTAGCGGGAGTGGATGAGCAGTTCTTC.

For the CDR3, the DNA is TGTGCCAGCAGCGGACCCCTAGCCCTGGGGTCTAATGAGCAGTTCTTC. It yields the protein CASSGPLALGSNEQFF. This rearrangement joins TRBV9 to TRBJ2-1, with TRBD2 as a possible D gene (5 bases). Trimming took off 3 bases at V and 7 bases at J, with 20 bases between the two ends. Germline-derived CDR1 and CDR2 are SGDLS and YYNGEE. This CDR3 has 16 amino acids.

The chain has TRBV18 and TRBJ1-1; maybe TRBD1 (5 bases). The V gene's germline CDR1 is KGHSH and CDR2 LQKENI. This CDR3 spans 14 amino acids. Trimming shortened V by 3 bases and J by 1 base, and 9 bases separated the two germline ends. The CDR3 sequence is CASSPRVANTEAFF. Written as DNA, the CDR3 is TGTGCCAGCTCACCCAGGGTAGCGAACACTGAAGCTTTCTTT.

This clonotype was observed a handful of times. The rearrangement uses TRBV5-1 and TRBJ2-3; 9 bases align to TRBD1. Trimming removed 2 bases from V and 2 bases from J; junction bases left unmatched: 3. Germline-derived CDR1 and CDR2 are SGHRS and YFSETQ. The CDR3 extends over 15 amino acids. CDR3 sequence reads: CASSFGTGTTDTQYF. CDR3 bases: TGCGCCAGCAGCTTCGGGACAGGGACCACAGATACGCAGTATTTT.

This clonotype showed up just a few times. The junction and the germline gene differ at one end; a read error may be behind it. The CDR3 bases are TGTGCCAGCAGCTCCCAAGGGGAGACCCAGTACTTC. This codes for CASSSQGETQYF. The J gene is TRBJ2-5, the V gene TRBV5-1, with unresolved D. The CDR3 is made up of 12 amino acids. CDR1 is SGHRS and CDR2 is YFSETQ in the germline V gene.

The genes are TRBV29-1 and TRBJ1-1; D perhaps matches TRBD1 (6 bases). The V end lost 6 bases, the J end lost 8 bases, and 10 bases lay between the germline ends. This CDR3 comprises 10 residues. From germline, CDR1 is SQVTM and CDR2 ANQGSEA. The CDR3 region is CSVETGEAFF. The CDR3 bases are TGCAGCGTGGAAACAGGGGAAGCTTTCTTT.

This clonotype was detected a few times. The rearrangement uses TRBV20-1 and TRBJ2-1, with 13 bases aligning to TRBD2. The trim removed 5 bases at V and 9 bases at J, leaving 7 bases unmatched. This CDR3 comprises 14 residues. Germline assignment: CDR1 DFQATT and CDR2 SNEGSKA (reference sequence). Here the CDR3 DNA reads TGCAGTGCTCCTCCGGGACTAGCGGGATCTGAGCAGTTCTTC. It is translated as CSAPPGLAGSEQFF.

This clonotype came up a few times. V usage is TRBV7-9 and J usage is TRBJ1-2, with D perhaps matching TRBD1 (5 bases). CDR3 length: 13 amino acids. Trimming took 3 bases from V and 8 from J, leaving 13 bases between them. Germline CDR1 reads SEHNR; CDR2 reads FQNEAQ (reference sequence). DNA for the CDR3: TGTGCCAGCAGCTTGGGGGTCCCTCCGGGCTACACCTTC. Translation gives CASSLGVPPGYTF.

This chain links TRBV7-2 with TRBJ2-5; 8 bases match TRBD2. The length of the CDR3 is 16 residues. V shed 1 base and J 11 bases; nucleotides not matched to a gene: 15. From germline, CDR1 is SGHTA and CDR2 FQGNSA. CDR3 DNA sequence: TGTGCCAGCAGCTTAGTATGGTCGAGCGGGAGCAATGAGCAGTACTTC. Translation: CASSLVWSSGSNEQYF.

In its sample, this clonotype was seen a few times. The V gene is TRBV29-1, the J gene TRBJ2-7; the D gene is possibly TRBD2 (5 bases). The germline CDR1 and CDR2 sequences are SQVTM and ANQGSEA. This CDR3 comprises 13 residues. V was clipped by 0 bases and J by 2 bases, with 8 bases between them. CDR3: CSVEEDFPYEQYF. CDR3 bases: TGCAGCGTTGAAGAGGACTTCCCCTACGAGCAGTACTTC.

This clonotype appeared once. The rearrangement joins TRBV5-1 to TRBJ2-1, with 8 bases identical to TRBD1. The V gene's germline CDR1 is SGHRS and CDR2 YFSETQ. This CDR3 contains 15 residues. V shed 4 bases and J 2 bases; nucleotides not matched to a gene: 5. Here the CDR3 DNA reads TGCGCCAGCAGCGTATCAGGGGGCGCCTACAATGAGCAGTTCTTC. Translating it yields CASSVSGGAYNEQFF.

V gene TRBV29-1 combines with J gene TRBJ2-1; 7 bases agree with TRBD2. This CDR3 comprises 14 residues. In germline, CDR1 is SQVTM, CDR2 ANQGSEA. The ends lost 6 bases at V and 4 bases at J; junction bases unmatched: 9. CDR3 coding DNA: TGCAGCGTAGGTTTACTAGCGTCGTACAATGAGCAGTTCTTC. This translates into CSVGLLASYNEQFF.

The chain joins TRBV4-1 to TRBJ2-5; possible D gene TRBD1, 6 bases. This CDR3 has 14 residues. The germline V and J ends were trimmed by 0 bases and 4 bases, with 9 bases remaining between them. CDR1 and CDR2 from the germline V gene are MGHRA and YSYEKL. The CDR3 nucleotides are TGCGCCAGCAGCCAAGATGACAGGCGAGAGACCCAGTACTTC. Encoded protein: CASSQDDRRETQYF.

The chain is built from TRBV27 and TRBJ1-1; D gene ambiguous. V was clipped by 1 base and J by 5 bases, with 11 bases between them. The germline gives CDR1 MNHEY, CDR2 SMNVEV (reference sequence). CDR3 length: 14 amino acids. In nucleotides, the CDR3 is TGTGCCAGCAGTTTATATCGAGGAGGGACTGAAGCTTTCTTT. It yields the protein CASSLYRGGTEAFF.

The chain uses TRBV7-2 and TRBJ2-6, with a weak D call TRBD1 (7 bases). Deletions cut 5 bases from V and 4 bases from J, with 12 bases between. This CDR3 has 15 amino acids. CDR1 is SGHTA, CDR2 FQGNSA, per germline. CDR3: CASSPGGYGANVLTF. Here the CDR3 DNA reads TGTGCCAGCAGCCCAGGGGGGTACGGGGCCAACGTCCTGACTTTC. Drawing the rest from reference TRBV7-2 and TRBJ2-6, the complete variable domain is GAGVSQSPSNKVTEKGKDVELRCDPISGHTALYWYRQSLGQGLEFLIYFQGNSAPDKSGLPSDRFSAERTGGSVSTLTIQRTQQEDSAVYLCASSPGGYGANVLTFGAGSRLTVL.

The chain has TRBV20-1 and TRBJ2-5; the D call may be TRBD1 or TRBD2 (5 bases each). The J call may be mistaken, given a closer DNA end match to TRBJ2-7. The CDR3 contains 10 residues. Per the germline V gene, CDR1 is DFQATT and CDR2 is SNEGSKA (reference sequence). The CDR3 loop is CSASGTEQYF. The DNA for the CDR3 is TGCAGTGCTAGCGGGACCGAGCAGTACTTC.

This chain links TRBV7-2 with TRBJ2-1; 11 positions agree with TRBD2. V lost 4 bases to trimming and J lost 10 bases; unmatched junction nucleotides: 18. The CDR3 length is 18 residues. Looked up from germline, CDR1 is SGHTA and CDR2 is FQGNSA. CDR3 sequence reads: CASSWPRDSGRAKGEQFF. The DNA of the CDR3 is TGTGCCAGCAGCTGGCCGCGTGATAGCGGGAGGGCCAAGGGAGAGCAGTTCTTC.